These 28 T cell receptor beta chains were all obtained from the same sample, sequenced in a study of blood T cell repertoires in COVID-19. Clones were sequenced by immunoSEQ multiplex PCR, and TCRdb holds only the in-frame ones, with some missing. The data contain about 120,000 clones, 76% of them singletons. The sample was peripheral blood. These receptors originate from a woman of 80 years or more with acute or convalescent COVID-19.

CDR3 loop: CASTAGGNSGNTIYF. CDR3 bases: TGTGCCAGCACCGCAGGGGGGAACTCTGGAAACACCATATATTTT. This chain uses TRBV6-5 with TRBJ1-3; 7 bases align to TRBD1. Germline assignment: CDR1 MNHEY and CDR2 SVGAGI. The ends lost 7 bases at V and 0 bases at J; junction bases unmatched: 6. There are 15 residues in the CDR3.

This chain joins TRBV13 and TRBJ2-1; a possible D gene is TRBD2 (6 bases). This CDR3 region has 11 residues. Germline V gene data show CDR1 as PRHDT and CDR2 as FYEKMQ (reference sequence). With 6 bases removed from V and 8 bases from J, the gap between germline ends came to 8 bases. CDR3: CASSWRDEQFF. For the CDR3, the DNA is TGTGCCAGCAGTTGGAGGGATGAGCAGTTCTTC.

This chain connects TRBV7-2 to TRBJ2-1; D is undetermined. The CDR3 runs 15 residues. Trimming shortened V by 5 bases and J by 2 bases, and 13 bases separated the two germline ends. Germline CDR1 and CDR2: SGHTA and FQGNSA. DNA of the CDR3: TGTGCCAGCAGCATATCCGGTGAGACCTACAATGAGCAGTTCTTC. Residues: CASSISGETYNEQFF.

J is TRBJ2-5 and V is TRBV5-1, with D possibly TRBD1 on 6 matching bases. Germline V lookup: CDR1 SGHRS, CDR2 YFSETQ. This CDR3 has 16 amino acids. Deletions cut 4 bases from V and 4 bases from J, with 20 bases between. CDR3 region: CASSPAGTTAGETQYF. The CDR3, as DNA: TGCGCCAGCAGCCCTGCCGGGACAACGGCGGGAGAGACCCAGTACTTC.

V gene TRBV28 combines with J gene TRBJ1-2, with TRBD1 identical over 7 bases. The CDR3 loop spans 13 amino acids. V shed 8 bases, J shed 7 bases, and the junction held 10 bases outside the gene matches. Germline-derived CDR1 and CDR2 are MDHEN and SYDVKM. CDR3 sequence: CASQEGAKGGYTF. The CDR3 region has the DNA TGTGCCAGCCAGGAGGGGGCGAAGGGTGGCTACACCTTC.

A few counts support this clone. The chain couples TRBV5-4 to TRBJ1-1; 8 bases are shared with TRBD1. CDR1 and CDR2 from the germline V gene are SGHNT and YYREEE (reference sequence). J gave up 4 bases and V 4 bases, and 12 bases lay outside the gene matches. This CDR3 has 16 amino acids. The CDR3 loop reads CASSVGQGVLGTEAFF. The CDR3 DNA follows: TGTGCCAGCAGCGTAGGACAGGGCGTTTTGGGCACTGAAGCTTTCTTT.

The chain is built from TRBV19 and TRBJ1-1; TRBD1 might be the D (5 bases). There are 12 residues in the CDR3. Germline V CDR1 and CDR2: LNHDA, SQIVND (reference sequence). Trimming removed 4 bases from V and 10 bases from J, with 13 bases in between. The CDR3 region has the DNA TGTGCCAGTAGTACTCCCAGGGTAGGAGCTTTCTTT. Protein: CASSTPRVGAFF.

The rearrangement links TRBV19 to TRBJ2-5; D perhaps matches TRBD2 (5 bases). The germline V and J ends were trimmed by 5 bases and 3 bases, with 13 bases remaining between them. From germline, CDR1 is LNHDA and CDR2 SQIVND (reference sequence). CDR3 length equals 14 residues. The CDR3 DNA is TGTGCCAGTAGTCCCCTAGCTAAGGAAGAGACCCAGTACTTC. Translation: CASSPLAKEETQYF.

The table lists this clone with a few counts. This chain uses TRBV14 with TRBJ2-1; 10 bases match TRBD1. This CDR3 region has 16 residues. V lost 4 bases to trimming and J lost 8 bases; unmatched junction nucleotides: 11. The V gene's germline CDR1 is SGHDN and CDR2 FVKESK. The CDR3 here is CASSLLGQGDGDEQFF. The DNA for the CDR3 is TGTGCCAGCAGCCTTCTTGGACAGGGGGACGGGGATGAGCAGTTCTTC.

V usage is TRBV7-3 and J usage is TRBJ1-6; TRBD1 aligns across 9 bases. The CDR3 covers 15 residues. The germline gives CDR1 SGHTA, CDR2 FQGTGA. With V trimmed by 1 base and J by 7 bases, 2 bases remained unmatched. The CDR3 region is CASSLIGTGNSPLHF. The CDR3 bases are TGTGCCAGCAGCTTAATTGGGACAGGGAATTCACCCCTCCACTTT. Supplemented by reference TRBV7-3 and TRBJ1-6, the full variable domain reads GAGVSQTPSNKVTEKGKYVELRCDPISGHTALYWYRQSLGQGPEFLIYFQGTGAADDSGLPNDRFFAVRPEGSVSTLKIQRTERGDSAVYLCASSLIGTGNSPLHFGNGTRLTVT.

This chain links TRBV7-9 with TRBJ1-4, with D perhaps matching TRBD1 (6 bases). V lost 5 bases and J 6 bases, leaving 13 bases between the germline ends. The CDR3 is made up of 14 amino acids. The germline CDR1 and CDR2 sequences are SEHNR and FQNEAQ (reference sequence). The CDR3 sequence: CASSTGRTDEKLFF. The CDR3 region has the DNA TGTGCCAGCAGCACCGGGCGGACAGATGAAAAACTGTTTTTT. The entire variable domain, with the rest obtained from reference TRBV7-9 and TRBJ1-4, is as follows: DTGVSQNPRHKITKRGQNVTFRCDPISEHNRLYWYRQTLGQGPEFLTYFQNEAQLEKSRLLSDRFSAERPKGSFSTLEIQRTEQGDSAMYLCASSTGRTDEKLFFGSGTQLSVL.

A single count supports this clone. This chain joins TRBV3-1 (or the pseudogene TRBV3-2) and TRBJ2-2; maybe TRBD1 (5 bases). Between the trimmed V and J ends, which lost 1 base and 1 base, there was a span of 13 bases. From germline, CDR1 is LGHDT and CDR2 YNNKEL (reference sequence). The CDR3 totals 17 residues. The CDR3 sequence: CASSQGGKLWNTGELFF. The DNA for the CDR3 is TGTGCCAGCAGCCAAGGGGGCAAGCTCTGGAACACCGGGGAGCTGTTTTTT.

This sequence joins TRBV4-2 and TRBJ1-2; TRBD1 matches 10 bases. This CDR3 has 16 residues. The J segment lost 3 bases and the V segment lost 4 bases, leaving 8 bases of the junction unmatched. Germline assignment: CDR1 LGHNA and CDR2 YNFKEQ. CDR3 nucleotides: TGTGCCAGCAGCCGAGGATTTGGACAGGGGGACTATGGCTACACCTTC. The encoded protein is CASSRGFGQGDYGYTF.

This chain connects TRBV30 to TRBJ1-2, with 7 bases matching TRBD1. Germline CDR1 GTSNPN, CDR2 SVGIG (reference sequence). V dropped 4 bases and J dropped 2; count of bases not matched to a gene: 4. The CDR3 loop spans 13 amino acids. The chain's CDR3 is CAWNRGLNYGYTF. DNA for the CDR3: TGTGCCTGGAACAGGGGCCTGAACTATGGCTACACCTTC.

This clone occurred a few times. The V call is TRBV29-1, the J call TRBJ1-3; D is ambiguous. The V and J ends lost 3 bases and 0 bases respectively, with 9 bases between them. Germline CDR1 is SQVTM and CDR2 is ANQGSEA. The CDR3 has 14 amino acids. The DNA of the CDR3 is TGCAGCGTTGACGACATCAGCTCTGGAAACACCATATATTTT. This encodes CSVDDISSGNTIYF.

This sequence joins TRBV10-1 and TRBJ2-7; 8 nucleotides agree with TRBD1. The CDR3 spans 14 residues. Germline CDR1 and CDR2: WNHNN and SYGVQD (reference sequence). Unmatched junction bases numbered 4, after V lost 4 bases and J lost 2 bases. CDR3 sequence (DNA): TGCGCCAGCAGTGCGGGCAGGGGGCCCTACGAGCAGTACTTC. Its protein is CASSAGRGPYEQYF.

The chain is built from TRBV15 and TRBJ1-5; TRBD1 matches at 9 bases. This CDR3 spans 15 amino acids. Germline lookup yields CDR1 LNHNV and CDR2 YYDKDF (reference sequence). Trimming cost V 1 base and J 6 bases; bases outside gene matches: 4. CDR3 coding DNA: TGTGCCACCAGCAGAGGGACAGGGGCTGTTCAGCCCCAGCATTTT. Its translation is CATSRGTGAVQPQHF.

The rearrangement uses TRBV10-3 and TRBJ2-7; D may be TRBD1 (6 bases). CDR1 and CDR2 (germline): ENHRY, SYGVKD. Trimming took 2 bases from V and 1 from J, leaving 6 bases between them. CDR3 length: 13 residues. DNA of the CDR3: TGTGCCATCAGTGAGGACAGGTCCTACGAGCAGTACTTC. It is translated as CAISEDRSYEQYF.

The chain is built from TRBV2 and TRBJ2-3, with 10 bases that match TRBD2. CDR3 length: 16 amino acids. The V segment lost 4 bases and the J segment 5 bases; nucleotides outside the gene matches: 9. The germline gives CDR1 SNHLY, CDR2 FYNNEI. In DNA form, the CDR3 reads TGTGCCAGCAGTGTTGATAGCGGGGGGACCGGAGATACGCAGTATTTT. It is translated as CASSVDSGGTGDTQYF.

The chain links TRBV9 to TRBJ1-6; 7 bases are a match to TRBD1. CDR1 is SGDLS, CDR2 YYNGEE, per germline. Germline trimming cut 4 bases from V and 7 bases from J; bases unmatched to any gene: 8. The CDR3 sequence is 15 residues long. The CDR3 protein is CASSFNRGQNSPLHF. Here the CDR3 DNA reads TGTGCCAGCAGCTTCAACAGGGGCCAGAATTCACCCCTCCACTTT.

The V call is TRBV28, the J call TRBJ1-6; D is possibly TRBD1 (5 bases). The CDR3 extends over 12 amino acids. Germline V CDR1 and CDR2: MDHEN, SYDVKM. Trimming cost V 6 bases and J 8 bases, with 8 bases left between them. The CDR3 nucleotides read TGTGCCAGCAGCAGGGCCGATTCACCCCTCCACTTT. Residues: CASSRADSPLHF.

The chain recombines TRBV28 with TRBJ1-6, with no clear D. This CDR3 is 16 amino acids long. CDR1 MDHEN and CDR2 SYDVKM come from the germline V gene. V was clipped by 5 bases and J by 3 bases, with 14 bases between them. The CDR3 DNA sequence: TGTGCCAGCAGTGCCCGAAACTACCTCTATAATTCACCCCTCCACTTT. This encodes CASSARNYLYNSPLHF.

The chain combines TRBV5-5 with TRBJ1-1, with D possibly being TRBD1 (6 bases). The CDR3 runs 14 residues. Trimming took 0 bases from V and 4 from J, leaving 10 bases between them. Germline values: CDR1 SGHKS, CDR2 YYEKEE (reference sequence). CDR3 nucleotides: TGTGCCAGCAGCTTGGACAGGGTGAGCACTGAAGCTTTCTTT. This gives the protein CASSLDRVSTEAFF.

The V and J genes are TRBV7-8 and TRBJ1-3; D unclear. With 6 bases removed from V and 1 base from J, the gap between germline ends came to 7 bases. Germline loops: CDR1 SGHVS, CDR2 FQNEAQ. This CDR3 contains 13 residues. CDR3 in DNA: TGTGCCAGCAGTCGACATTCTGGAAACACCATATATTTT. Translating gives CASSRHSGNTIYF.

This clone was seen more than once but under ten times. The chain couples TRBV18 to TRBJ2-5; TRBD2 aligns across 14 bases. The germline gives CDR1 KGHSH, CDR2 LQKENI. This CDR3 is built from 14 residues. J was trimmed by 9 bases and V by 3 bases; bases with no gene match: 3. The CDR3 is CASSPGLAGESQYF. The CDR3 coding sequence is TGTGCCAGCTCACCGGGACTAGCGGGAGAATCCCAGTACTTC.

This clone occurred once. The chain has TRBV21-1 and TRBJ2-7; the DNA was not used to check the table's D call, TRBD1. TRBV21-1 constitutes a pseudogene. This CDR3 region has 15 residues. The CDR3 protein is CASSRCGKRGQMQYF. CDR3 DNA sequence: TGTGCCAGCAGCAGATGCGGGAAAAGGGGGCAGATGCAGTACTTC.

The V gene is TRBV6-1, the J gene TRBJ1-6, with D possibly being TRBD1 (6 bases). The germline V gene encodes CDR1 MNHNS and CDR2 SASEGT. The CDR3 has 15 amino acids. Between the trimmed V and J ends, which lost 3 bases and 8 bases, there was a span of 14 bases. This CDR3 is CASSDGGAGDSPLHF. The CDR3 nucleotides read TGTGCCAGCAGTGACGGGGGGGCCGGGGATTCACCCCTCCACTTT.

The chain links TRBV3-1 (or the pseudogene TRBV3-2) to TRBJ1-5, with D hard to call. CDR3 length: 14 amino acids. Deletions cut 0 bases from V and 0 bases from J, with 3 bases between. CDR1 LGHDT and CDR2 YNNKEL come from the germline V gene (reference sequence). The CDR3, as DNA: TGTGCCAGCAGCCAAGATTATAGCAATCAGCCCCAGCATTTT. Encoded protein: CASSQDYSNQPQHF.